The 17 T cell receptor beta chains below were found in one sample sequenced in a study of patients and donors after allogeneic stem cell transplantation. TCRdb passed the RT-PCR reads through MiXCR, listing each CDR3 protein once. Here the sample spans about 210,000 distinct CDR3 sequences, 35% to 45% being singletons. The sample comprised blood, either unsorted or a sorted T cell fraction (not recorded which). The receptors were gathered from a human donor who was either an allogeneic HSCT recipient or a stem cell or donor lymphocyte infusion donor (not recorded which). It is not recorded whose cells these are; they may come from a transplant donor.

The rearrangement joins TRBV3-1 to TRBJ1-5; D is ambiguous. The germline gives CDR1 LGHDT, CDR2 YNNKEL (reference sequence). Trimming removed 2 bases at V and 4 bases at J, with 6 bases between. The CDR3 has 13 amino acids. The CDR3 spells CASSQRPNQPQHF. The CDR3 DNA reads TGTGCCAGCAGCCAAAGGCCGAATCAGCCCCAGCATTTT.

The chain combines TRBV5-1 with TRBJ2-7; 7 nucleotides line up with TRBD2. The CDR3 covers 14 residues. Germline lookup yields CDR1 SGHRS and CDR2 YFSETQ. With V trimmed by 1 base and J by 5 bases, 6 bases remained unmatched. In DNA form, the CDR3 reads TGCGCCAGCAGCTTGAGGACTAGGATCCACGAGCAGTACTTC. Translating gives CASSLRTRIHEQYF.

The chain employs TRBV9 and TRBJ1-2, with D unclear. The CDR3 runs to 13 residues. V was clipped by 0 bases and J by 6 bases, with 9 bases between them. Per germline, CDR1 SGDLS and CDR2 YYNGEE. This CDR3 is CASSVARDDGYTF. The CDR3, as DNA: TGTGCCAGCAGCGTAGCCCGGGATGATGGCTACACCTTC.

The chain carries TRBV12-3 or TRBV12-4 and TRBJ1-1, with a weak D call TRBD1 (6 bases). V lost 5 bases and J lost 0, with 10 bases in between. The CDR3 loop spans 14 amino acids. This CDR3 reads CASSGGTLNTEAFF. The CDR3 DNA is TGTGCCAGCAGTGGCGGGACACTGAACACTGAAGCTTTCTTT.

In its sample, this clonotype was seen once. The J gene is TRBJ2-3, the V gene TRBV7-6; 12 bases match TRBD2. The CDR3 has 17 amino acids. The germline CDR1 and CDR2 sequences are SGHVS and FNYEAQ. The V segment lost 4 bases and the J segment 3 bases; nucleotides outside the gene matches: 8. The CDR3 loop reads CASSSLTSGGWTDTQYF. CDR3 bases: TGTGCCAGCAGCTCATTGACTAGCGGGGGTTGGACAGATACGCAGTATTTT. The entire variable domain, with the rest obtained from reference TRBV7-6 and TRBJ2-3, is as follows: GAGVSQSPRYKVTKRGQDVALRCDPISGHVSLYWYRQALGQGPEFLTYFNYEAQQDKSGLPNDRFSAERPEGSISTLTIQRTEQRDSAMYRCASSSLTSGGWTDTQYFGPGTRLTVL.

This clonotype has only a few counts. The chain employs TRBV25-1 and TRBJ2-3, with 11 bases aligning to TRBD1. CDR3 length: 14 amino acids. Germline V lookup: CDR1 MGHDK, CDR2 SYGVNS. With 10 bases clipped from V and 6 bases from J, the junction kept 9 bases outside the gene matches. The CDR3 sequence is CATLGTGGFDTQYF. The CDR3 DNA follows: TGTGCCACCCTAGGGACAGGGGGATTTGATACGCAGTATTTT.

This clonotype was observed a few times. The J gene is TRBJ1-2, the V gene TRBV20-1; D remains unclear. Trimming shortened V by 3 bases and J by 5 bases, and 13 bases separated the two germline ends. CDR1 DFQATT and CDR2 SNEGSKA come from the germline V gene (reference sequence). The CDR3 runs 13 residues. The CDR3 DNA is TGCAGTGCTAGGGTCCATCCCGGGTATGGCTACACCTTC. Translation gives CSARVHPGYGYTF.

The chain recombines TRBV5-4 with TRBJ2-3; D remains unclear. CDR1 SGHNT and CDR2 YYREEE come from the germline V gene (reference sequence). The CDR3 contains 15 residues. V was cut by 3 bases and J by 0 bases, with 11 bases left in between. The CDR3 DNA is TGTGCCAGCAGCTACGAGAGTCTAAGCACAGATACGCAGTATTTT. Its translation is CASSYESLSTDTQYF.

The chain recombines TRBV11-2 with TRBJ2-2; 7 bases line up with TRBD1. Per the germline V gene, CDR1 is SGHAT and CDR2 is FQNNGV. The CDR3 length is 15 residues. Trimming at V came to 10 bases and at J to 2 bases, leaving 10 bases not matched to a gene. The CDR3 DNA reads as TGTGCCATTCCGGCCGGGACAGTAAACACCGGGGAGCTGTTTTTT. It specifies CAIPAGTVNTGELFF.

There are a few counts of this clonotype. V usage is TRBV18 and J usage is TRBJ1-1; D perhaps matches TRBD1 (6 bases). The CDR3 loop spans 15 amino acids. V lost 5 bases to trimming and J lost 5 bases, with 18 bases between them. Germline V gene lookup returns CDR1 KGHSH and CDR2 LQKENI. Written as DNA, the CDR3 is TGTGCCAGCTCATTTCAACAGGGCCTTCGGACTGAAGCTTTCTTT. Translation gives CASSFQQGLRTEAFF.

This clonotype was seen only a few times. The CDR3 DNA reads TGCAGTGCTAGAGATGAGACGTCCTGGAGGAACTATGGCTACACCTTC. It codes for CSARDETSWRNYGYTF. This rearrangement joins TRBV20-1 to TRBJ1-2; D is undetermined. CDR1 is DFQATT and CDR2 is SNEGSKA in the germline V gene (reference sequence). V was clipped by 0 bases and J by 2 bases, with 16 bases between them. The CDR3 has 16 amino acids.

A few counts support this clonotype. The V gene is TRBV7-3, the J gene TRBJ1-2; D might be TRBD1 (6 bases). V was shortened by 5 bases and J by 8 bases, with 18 bases between the two germline ends. The CDR3 loop spans 14 amino acids. In germline, CDR1 is SGHTA, CDR2 FQGTGA. The CDR3 DNA follows: TGTGCCAGCAGCCCCCCCATCAGGGGTTGGGGCTACACCTTC. It is translated as CASSPPIRGWGYTF.

This clonotype was detected many times. Germline and junction disagree at one end, which may indicate a read error. The chain couples TRBV5-1 to TRBJ1-1; 10 bases match TRBD1. The CDR3 covers 14 residues. Germline values: CDR1 SGHRS, CDR2 YFSETQ. The CDR3 protein is CASSRQGANTEAFF. The CDR3 nucleotides are TGTGCCAGCAGCCGACAGGGGGCGAACACTGAAGCTTTCTTT.

This clonotype appeared a few times. The CDR3 loop is CSARDSGREWSEAFF. The CDR3 nucleotides are TGCAGTGCTAGAGATAGCGGCAGGGAATGGTCTGAAGCTTTCTTT. This chain uses TRBV20-1 with TRBJ1-1, with TRBD1 as a possible D gene (5 bases). The CDR3 has 15 amino acids. Germline V gives CDR1 DFQATT, CDR2 SNEGSKA (reference sequence). Trimming shortened V by 0 bases and J by 6 bases, and 17 bases separated the two germline ends.

V gene TRBV28 combines with J gene TRBJ2-1; 7 nucleotides align to TRBD2. CDR1 and CDR2 (germline): MDHEN, SYDVKM. The CDR3 runs 13 residues. V gave up 8 bases and J gave up 8 bases; unmatched junction bases: 9. The CDR3 region is CASGQRGTYEQFF. As DNA, the CDR3 is TGTGCCAGCGGCCAGCGGGGAACCTATGAGCAGTTCTTC.

This chain uses TRBV20-1 with TRBJ2-3, with a possible D match to TRBD2 (6 bases). V dropped 7 bases and J dropped 1 base, with 12 bases sitting between them. The CDR3 has 13 residues. The germline V gene has CDR1 DFQATT and CDR2 SNEGSKA (reference sequence). The CDR3 sequence: CSGYTGGTDTQYF. CDR3 in DNA: TGCAGTGGATATACGGGGGGCACAGATACGCAGTATTTT.

This clonotype showed up just a few times. The J gene is TRBJ1-5, the V gene TRBV6-2 or TRBV6-3; unclear D gene. This CDR3 region has 14 residues. Trimming left V 7 bases short and J 7 bases short, with 17 bases between. Germline V lookup: CDR1 MNHEY, CDR2 SVGEGT. The CDR3, as DNA: TGTGCCAGCACCGGATATTGGGTTGGCCAGCCCCAGCATTTT. Amino acids: CASTGYWVGQPQHF.